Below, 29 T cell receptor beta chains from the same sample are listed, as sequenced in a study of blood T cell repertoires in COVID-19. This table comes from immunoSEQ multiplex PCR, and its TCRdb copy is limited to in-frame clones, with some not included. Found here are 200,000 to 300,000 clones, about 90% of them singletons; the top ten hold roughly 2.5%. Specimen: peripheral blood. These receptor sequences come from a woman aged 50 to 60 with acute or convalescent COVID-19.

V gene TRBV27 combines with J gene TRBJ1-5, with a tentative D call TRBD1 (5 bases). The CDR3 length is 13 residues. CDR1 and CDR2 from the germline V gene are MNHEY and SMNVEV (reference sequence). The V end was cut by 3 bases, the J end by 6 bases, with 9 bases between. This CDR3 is CASSFSQGQPQHF. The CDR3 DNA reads TGTGCCAGCAGTTTCAGTCAGGGTCAGCCCCAGCATTTT.

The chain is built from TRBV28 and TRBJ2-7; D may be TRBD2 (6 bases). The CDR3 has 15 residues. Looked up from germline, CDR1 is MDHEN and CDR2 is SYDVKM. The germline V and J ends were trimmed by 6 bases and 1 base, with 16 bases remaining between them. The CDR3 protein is CASRSPGLPSYEQYF. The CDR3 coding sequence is TGTGCCAGCAGATCTCCGGGACTCCCTTCCTACGAGCAGTACTTC.

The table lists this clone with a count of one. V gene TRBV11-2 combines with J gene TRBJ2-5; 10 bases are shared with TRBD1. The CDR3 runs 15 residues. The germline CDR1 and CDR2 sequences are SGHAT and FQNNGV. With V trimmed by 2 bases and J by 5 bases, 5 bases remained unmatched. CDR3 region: CASSLQGTGAETQYF. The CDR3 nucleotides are TGTGCCAGCAGCTTACAAGGGACAGGGGCCGAGACCCAGTACTTC. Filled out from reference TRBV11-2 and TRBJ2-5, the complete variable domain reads EAGVAQSPRYKIIEKRQSVAFWCNPISGHATLYWYQQILGQGPKLLIQFQNNGVVDDSQLPKDRFSAERLKGVDSTLKIQPAKLEDSAVYLCASSLQGTGAETQYFGPGTRLLVL.

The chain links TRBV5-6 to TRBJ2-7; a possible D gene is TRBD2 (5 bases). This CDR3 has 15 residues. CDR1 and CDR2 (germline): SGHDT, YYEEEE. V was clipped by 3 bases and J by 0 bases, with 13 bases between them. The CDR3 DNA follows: TGTGCCAGCAGCTATGCTAGGGAGACCTCCTACGAGCAGTACTTC. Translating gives CASSYARETSYEQYF. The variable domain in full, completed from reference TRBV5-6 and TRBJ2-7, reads DAGVTQSPTHLIKTRGQQVTLRCSPKSGHDTVSWYQQALGQGPQFIFQYYEEEERQRGNFPDRFSGHQFPNYSSELNVNALLLGDSALYLCASSYARETSYEQYFGPGTRLTVT.

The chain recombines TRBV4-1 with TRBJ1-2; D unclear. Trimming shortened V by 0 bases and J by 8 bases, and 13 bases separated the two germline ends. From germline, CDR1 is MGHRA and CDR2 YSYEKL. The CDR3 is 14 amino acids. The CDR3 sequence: CASSQDSGVRGYTF. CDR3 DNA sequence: TGCGCCAGCAGCCAAGATTCGGGAGTCAGGGGCTACACCTTC.

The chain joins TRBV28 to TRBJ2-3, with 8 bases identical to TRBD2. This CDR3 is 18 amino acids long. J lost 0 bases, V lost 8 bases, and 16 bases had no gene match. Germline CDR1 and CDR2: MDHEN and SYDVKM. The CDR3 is CASGPGTSLFASTDTQYF. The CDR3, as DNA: TGTGCCAGCGGTCCCGGGACTAGTCTCTTTGCTAGCACAGATACGCAGTATTTT.

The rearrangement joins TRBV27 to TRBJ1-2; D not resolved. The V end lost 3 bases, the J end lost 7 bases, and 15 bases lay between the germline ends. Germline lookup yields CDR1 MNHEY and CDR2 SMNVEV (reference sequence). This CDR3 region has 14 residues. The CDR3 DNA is TGTGCCAGCAGTTTTCGTCTGGAGGCGCGTGGCTACACCTTC. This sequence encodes CASSFRLEARGYTF.

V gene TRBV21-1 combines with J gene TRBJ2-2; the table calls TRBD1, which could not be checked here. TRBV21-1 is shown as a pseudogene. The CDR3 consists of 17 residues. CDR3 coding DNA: TGTGCCAGCAGCAAAGTCGAGGGACAGGCGAACACCGGGGAGCTGTTTTTT. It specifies CASSKVEGQANTGELFF.

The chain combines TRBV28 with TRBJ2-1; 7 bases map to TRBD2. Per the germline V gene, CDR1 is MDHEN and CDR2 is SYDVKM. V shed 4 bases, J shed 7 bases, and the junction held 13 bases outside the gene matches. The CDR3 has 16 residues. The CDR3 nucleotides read TGTGCCAGCAGTTCCTCGGGGGGTAGCGTCAGGAATGAGCAGTTCTTC. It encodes CASSSSGGSVRNEQFF.

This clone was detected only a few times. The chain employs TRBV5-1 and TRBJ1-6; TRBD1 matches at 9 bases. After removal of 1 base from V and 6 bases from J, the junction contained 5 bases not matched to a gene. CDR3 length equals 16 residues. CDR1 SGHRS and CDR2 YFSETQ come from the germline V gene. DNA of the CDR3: TGCGCCAGCAGCTTGCTGGACAGGGGAATTAATTCACCCCTCCACTTT. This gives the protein CASSLLDRGINSPLHF.

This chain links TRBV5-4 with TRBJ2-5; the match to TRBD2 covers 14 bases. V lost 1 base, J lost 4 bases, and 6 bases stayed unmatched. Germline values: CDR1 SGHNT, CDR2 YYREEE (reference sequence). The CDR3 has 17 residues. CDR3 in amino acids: CASSLRLAGGSGETQYF. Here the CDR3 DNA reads TGTGCCAGCAGCTTGAGACTAGCGGGAGGGAGTGGAGAGACCCAGTACTTC. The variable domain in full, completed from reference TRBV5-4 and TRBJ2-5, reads ETGVTQSPTHLIKTRGQQVTLRCSSQSGHNTVSWYQQALGQGPQFIFQYYREEENGRGNFPPRFSGLQFPNYSSELNVNALELDDSALYLCASSLRLAGGSGETQYFGPGTRLLVL.

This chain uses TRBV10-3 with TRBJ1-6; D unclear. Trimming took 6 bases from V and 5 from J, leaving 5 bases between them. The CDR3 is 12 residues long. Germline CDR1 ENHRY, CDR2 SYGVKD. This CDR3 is CAIRQHNSPLHF. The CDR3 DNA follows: TGTGCCATCAGACAGCATAATTCACCCCTCCACTTT.

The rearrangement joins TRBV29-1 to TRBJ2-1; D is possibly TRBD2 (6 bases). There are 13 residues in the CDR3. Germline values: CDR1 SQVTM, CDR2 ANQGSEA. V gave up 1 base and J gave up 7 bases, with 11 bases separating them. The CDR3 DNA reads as TGCAGCGTTGAAGCCCACGGGGGTAATGAGCAGTTCTTC. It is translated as CSVEAHGGNEQFF.

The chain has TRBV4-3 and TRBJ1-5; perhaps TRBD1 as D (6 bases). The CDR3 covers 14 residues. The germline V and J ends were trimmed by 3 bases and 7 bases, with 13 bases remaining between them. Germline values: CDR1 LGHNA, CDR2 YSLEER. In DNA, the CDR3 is TGCGCCAGCAGCCAGACGGCAGGGGAGCAGCCCCAGCATTTT. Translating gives CASSQTAGEQPQHF.

CDR3 coding DNA: TGTGCCAGCAGCTTAGAACGGGGAATCGGCTACACCTTC. This sequence encodes CASSLERGIGYTF. This chain joins TRBV7-3 and TRBJ1-2; D is unclear. V lost 2 bases and J 8 bases, leaving 12 bases between the germline ends. CDR3 length: 13 amino acids. Per the germline V gene, CDR1 is SGHTA and CDR2 is FQGTGA.

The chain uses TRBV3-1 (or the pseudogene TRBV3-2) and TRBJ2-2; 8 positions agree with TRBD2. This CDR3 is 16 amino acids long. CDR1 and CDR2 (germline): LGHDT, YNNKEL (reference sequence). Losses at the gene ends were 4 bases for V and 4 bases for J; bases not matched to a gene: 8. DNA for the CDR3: TGTGCCAGCAGCCTCCTTAGCGGGATTAGCACCGGGGAGCTGTTTTTT. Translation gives CASSLLSGISTGELFF.

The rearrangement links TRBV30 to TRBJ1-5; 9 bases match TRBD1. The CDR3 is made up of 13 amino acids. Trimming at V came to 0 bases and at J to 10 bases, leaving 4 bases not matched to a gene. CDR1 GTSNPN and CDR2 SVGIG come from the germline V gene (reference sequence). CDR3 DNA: TGTGCCTGGAGTGTACAGGGGGCCTCACCCCAGCATTTT. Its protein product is CAWSVQGASPQHF.

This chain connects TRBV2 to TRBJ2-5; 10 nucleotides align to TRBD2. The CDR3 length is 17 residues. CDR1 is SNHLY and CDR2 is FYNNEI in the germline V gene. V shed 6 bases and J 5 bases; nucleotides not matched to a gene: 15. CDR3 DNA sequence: TGTGCCAGCAGCCCCGGGGTTCTAGCGGGAGCGGGGGAGACCCAGTACTTC. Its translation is CASSPGVLAGAGETQYF.

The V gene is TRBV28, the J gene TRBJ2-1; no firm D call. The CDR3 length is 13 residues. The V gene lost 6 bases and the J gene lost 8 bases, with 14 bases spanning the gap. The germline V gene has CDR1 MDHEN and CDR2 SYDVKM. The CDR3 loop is CASSPVPVYEQFF. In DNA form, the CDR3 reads TGTGCCAGCAGCCCGGTTCCTGTCTATGAGCAGTTCTTC. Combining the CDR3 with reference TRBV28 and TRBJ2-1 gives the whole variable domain DVKVTQSSRYLVKRTGEKVFLECVQDMDHENMFWYRQDPGLGLRLIYFSYDVKMKEKGDIPEGYSVSREKKERFSLILESASTNQTSMYLCASSPVPVYEQFFGPGTRLTVL.

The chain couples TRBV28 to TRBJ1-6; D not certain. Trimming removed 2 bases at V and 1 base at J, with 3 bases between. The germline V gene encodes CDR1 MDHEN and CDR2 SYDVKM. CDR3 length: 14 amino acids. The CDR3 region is CASSLTSYNSPLHF. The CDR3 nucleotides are TGTGCCAGCAGTTTAACATCCTATAATTCACCCCTCCACTTT.

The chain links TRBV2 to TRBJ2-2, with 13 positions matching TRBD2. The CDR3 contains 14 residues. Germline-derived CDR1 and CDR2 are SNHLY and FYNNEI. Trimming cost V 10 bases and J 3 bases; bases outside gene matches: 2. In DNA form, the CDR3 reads TGTGCCACAACTAGCGGGAGGGACACCGGGGAGCTGTTTTTT. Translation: CATTSGRDTGELFF.

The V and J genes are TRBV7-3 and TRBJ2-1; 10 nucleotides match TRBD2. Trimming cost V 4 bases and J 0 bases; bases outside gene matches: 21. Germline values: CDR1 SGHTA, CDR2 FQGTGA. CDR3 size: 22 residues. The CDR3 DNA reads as TGTGCCAGCAGCTCTCTCATAACAGGGCGGGGGACTAGCGCGACCTCCTACAATGAGCAGTTCTTC. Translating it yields CASSSLITGRGTSATSYNEQFF.

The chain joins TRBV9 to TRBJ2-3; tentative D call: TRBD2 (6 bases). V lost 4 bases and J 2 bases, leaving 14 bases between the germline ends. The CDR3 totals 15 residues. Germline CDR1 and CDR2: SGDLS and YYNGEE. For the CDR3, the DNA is TGTGCCAGCAGCCCCGCGGTAGCGGCCACAGATACGCAGTATTTT. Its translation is CASSPAVAATDTQYF.

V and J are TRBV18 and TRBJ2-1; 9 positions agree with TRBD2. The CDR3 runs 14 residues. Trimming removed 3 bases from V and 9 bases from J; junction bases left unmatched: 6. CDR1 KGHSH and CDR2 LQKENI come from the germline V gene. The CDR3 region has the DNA TGTGCCAGCTCACCCGACAGCGGGAGGACTGAGCAGTTCTTC. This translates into CASSPDSGRTEQFF.

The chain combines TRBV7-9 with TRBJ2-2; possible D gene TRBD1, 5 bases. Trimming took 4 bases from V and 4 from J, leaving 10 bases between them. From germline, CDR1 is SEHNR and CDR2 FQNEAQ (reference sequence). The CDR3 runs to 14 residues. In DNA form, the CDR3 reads TGTGCCAGCAGCTCCCAGGGCGGCACCGGGGAGCTGTTTTTT. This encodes CASSSQGGTGELFF.

The CDR3 coding sequence is TGTGCCAGCAGTTTCGGGATGGCCGAGCAGTACTTC. Translating it yields CASSFGMAEQYF. The chain has TRBV2 and TRBJ2-7; tentative D call: TRBD2 (5 bases). Trimming stripped 5 bases from V and 6 bases from J, with 11 bases between. The CDR3 runs to 12 residues. The germline gives CDR1 SNHLY, CDR2 FYNNEI.

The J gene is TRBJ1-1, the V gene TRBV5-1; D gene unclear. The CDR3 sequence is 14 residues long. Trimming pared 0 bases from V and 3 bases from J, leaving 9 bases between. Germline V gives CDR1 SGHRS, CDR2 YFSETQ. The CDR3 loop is CASSLAGFDTEAFF. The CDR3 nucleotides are TGCGCCAGCAGCTTGGCCGGGTTCGACACTGAAGCTTTCTTT.

The CDR3 protein is CASSYSGSGETQYF. Here the CDR3 DNA reads TGTGCCAGCAGTTACTCGGGTAGCGGGGAGACCCAGTACTTC. The chain joins TRBV6-2 or TRBV6-3 to TRBJ2-5; TRBD2 agrees at 7 bases. The CDR3 runs 14 residues. Germline CDR1 and CDR2: MNHEY and SVGEGT. Trimming took 0 bases from V and 5 from J; bases not matched to a gene: 3.

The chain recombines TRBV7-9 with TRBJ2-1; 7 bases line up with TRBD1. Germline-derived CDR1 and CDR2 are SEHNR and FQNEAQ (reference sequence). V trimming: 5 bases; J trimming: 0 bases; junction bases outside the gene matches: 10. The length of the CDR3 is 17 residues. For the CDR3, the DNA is TGTGCCAGCAGCCACCGGAAGACAGGGAGCTCCTACAATGAGCAGTTCTTC. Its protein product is CASSHRKTGSSYNEQFF.